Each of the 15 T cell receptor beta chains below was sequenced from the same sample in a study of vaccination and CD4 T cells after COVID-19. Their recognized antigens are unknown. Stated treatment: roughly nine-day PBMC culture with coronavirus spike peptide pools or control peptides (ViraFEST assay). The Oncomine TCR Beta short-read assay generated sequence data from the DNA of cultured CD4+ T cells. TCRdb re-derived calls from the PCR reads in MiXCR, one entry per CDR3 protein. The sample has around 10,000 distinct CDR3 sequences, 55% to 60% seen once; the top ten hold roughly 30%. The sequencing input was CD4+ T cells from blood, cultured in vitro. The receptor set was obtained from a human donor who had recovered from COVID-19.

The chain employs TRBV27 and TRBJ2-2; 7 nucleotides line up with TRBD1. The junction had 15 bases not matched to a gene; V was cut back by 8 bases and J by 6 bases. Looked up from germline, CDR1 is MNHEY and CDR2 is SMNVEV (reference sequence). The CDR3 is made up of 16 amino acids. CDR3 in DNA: TGTGCCAGCCAAAAATTTCCGGGACAGCGTGCCGGGGAGCTGTTTTTT. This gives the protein CASQKFPGQRAGELFF.

The CDR3 DNA sequence: TGCAGCTCGAGCTCGGGACAGGGAGGGACTGAAGCTTTCTTT. The encoded protein is CSSSSGQGGTEAFF. This sequence joins TRBV29-1 and TRBJ1-1, with 9 bases aligning to TRBD1. V dropped 8 bases and J dropped 5; count of bases not matched to a gene: 12. Per the germline V gene, CDR1 is SQVTM and CDR2 is ANQGSEA. The CDR3 loop spans 14 amino acids.

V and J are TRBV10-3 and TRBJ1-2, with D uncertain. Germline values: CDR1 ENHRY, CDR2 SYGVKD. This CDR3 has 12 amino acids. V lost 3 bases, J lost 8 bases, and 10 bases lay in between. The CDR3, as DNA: TGTGCCATCAGTGATCGTAAAATGGGCTACACCTTC. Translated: CAISDRKMGYTF.

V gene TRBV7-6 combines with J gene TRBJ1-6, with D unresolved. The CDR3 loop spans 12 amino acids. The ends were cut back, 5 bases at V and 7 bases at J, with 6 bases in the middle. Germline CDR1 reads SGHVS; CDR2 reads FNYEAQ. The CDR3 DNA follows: TGTGCCAGCAGCCCCCGCAATTCACCCCTCCACTTT. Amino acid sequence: CASSPRNSPLHF. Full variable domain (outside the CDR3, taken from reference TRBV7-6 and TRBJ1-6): GAGVSQSPRYKVTKRGQDVALRCDPISGHVSLYWYRQALGQGPEFLTYFNYEAQQDKSGLPNDRFSAERPEGSISTLTIQRTEQRDSAMYRCASSPRNSPLHFGNGTRLTVT.

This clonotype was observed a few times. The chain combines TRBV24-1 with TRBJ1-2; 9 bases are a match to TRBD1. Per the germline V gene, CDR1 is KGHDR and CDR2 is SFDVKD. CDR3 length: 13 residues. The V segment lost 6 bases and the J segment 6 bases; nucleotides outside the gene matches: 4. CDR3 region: CATSPGQGNGYTF. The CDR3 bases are TGTGCCACCAGTCCTGGACAGGGGAATGGCTACACCTTC.

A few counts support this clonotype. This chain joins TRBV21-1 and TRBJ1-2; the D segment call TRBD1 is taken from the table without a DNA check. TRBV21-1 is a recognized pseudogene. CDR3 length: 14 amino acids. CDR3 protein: CASSVKQGGYGYTF. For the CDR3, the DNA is TGTGCCAGCAGCGTGAAACAGGGGGGCTATGGCTACACCTTC.

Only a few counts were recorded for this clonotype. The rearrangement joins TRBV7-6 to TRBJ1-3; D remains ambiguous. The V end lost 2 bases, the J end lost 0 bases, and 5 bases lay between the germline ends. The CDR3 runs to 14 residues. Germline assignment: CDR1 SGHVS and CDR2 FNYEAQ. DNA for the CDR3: TGTGCCAGCAGCTTAACGGACTCTGGAAACACCATATATTTT. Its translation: CASSLTDSGNTIYF.

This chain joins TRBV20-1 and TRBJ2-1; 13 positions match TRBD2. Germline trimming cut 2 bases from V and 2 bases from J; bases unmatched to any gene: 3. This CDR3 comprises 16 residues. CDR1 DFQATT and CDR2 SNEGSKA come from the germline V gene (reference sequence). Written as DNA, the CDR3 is TGCAGTGCTAGATCCGGACTAGCGGGAGCCTACAATGAGCAGTTCTTC. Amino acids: CSARSGLAGAYNEQFF.

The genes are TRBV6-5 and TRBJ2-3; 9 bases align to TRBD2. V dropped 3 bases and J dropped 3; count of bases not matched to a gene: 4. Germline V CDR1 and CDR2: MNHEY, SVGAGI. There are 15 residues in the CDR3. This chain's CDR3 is CASSYQRGETDTQYF. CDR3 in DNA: TGTGCCAGCAGTTATCAGCGGGGGGAGACAGATACGCAGTATTTT.

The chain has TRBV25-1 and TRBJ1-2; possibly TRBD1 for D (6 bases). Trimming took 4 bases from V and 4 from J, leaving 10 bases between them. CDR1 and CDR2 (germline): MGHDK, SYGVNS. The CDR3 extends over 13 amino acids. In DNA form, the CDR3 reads TGTGCCAGCAGTGTGACAGGTGGCTATGGCTACACCTTC. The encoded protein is CASSVTGGYGYTF.

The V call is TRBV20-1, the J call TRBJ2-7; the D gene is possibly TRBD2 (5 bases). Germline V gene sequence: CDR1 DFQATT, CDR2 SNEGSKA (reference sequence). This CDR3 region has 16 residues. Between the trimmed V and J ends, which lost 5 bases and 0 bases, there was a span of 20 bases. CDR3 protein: CSAWWETGLSSYEQYF. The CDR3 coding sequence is TGCAGTGCTTGGTGGGAGACGGGGTTGAGCTCCTACGAGCAGTACTTC.

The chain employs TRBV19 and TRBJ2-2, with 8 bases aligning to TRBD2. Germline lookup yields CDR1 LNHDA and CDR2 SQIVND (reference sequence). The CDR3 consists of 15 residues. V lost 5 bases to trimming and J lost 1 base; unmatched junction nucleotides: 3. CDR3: CASSSSGGNTGELFF. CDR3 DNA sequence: TGTGCCAGTAGTTCCAGCGGGGGGAACACCGGGGAGCTGTTTTTT.

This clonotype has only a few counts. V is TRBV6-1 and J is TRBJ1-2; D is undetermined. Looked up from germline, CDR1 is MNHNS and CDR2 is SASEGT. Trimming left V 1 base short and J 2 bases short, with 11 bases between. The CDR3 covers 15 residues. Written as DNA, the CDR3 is TGTGCCAGCAGTGAAGACTGGTCAGTAAACTATGGCTACACCTTC. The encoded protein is CASSEDWSVNYGYTF.

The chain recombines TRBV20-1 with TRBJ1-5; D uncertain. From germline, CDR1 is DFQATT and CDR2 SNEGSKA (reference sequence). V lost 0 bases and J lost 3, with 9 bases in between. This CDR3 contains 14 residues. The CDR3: CSARDRRHNQPQHF. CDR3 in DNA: TGCAGTGCTAGAGATCGGCGGCACAATCAGCCCCAGCATTTT.

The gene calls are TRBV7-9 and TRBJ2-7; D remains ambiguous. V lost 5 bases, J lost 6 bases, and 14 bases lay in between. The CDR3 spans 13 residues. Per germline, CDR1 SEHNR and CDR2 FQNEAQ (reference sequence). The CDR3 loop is CASSLGAFGEQYF. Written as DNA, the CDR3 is TGTGCCAGCAGCCTCGGTGCTTTCGGCGAGCAGTACTTC.